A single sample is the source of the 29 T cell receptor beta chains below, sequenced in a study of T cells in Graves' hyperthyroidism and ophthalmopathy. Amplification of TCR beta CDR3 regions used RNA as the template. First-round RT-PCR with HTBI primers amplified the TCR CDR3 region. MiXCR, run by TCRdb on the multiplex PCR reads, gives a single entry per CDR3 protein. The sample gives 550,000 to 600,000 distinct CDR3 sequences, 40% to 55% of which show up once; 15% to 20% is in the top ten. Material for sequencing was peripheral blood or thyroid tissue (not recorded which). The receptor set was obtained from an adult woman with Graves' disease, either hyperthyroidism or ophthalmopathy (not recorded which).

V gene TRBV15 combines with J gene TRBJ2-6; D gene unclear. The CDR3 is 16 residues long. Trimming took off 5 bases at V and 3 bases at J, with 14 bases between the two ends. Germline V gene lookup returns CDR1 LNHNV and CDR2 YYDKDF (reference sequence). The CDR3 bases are TGTGCCACCAGCTCGGTTCAGGTGCTTGGGGCCAACGTCCTGACTTTC. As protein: CATSSVQVLGANVLTF.

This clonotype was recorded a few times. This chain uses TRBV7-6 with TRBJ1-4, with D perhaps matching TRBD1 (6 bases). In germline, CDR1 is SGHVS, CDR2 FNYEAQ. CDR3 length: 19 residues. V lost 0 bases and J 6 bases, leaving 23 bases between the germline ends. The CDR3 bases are TGTGCCAGCAGCTTAGCCGTCTACCAGAAGACAGGCACTGATGAAAAACTGTTTTTT. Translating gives CASSLAVYQKTGTDEKLFF.

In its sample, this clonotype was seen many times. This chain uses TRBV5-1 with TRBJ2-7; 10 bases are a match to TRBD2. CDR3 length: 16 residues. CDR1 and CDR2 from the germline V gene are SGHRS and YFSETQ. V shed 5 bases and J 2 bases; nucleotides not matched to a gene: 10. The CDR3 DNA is TGCGCCAGCAGTTCTCTAGCGGGGGCTGCAACCTACGAGCAGTACTTC. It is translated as CASSSLAGAATYEQYF.

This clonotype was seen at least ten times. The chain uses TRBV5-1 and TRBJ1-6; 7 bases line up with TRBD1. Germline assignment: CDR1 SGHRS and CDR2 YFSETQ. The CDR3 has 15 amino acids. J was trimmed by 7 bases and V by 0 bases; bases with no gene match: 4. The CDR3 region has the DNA TGCGCCAGCAGCTTGGGGCCAGGGGGGAATTCACCCCTCCACTTT. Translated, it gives CASSLGPGGNSPLHF.

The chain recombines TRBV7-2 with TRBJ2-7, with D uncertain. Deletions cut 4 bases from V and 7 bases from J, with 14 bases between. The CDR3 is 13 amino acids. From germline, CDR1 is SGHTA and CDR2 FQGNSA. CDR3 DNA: TGTGCCAGCAGCTCGATCGCTTTCGGGGAGCAGTACTTC. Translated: CASSSIAFGEQYF. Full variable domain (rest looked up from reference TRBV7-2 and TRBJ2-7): GAGVSQSPSNKVTEKGKDVELRCDPISGHTALYWYRQSLGQGLEFLIYFQGNSAPDKSGLPSDRFSAERTGGSVSTLTIQRTQQEDSAVYLCASSSIAFGEQYFGPGTRLTVT.

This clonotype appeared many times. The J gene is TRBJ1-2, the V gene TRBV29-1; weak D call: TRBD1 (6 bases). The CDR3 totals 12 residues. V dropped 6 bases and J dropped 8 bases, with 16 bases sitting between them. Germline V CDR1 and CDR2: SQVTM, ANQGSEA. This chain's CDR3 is CSVGAPGGGYTF. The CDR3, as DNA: TGCAGCGTGGGGGCCCCGGGCGGGGGCTACACCTTC.

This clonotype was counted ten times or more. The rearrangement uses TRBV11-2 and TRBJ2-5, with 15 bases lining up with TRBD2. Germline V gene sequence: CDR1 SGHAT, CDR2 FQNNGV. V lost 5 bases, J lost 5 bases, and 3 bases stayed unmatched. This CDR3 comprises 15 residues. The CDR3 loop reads CASSPGLAGGETQYF. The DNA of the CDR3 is TGTGCCAGCAGCCCTGGACTAGCGGGAGGGGAGACCCAGTACTTC.

CDR3 residues: CASSSGQGATEAFF. For the CDR3, the DNA is TGTGCCAGCAGCTCCGGACAGGGGGCCACTGAAGCTTTCTTT. The chain carries TRBV7-9 and TRBJ1-1; 11 bases agree with TRBD1. V shed 4 bases and J 4 bases; nucleotides not matched to a gene: 2. The CDR3 has 14 amino acids. Germline V gene sequence: CDR1 SEHNR, CDR2 FQNEAQ (reference sequence).

The CDR3 loop reads CATSDFLGLDGELFF. The CDR3 coding sequence is TGTGCCACCAGTGATTTCTTAGGACTCGACGGGGAGCTGTTTTTT. The chain combines TRBV24-1 with TRBJ2-2; possibly TRBD2 for D (5 bases). The V end was cut by 1 base, the J end by 7 bases, with 12 bases between. Germline assignment: CDR1 KGHDR and CDR2 SFDVKD. The CDR3 has 15 amino acids.

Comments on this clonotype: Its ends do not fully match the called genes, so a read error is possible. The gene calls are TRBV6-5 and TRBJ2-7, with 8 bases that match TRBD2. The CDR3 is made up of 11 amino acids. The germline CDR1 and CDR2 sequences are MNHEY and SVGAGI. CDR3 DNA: TGTGCCAGCAGCGGGAGGGACGAGCAGCACTTC. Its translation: CASSGRDEQHF.

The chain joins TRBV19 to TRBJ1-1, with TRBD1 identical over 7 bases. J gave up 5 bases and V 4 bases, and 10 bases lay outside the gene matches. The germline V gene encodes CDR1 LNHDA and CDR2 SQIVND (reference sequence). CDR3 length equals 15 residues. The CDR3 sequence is CASSRIGTVLTEAFF. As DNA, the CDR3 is TGTGCCAGTAGTAGAATCGGGACAGTCTTGACTGAAGCTTTCTTT.

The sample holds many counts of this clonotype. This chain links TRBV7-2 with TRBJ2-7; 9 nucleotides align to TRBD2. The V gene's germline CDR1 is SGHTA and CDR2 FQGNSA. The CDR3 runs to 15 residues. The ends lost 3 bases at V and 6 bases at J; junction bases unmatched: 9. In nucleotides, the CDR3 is TGTGCCAGCAGCTTCTTAGCGGGAGCTCGGGGCGAGCAGTACTTC. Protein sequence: CASSFLAGARGEQYF.

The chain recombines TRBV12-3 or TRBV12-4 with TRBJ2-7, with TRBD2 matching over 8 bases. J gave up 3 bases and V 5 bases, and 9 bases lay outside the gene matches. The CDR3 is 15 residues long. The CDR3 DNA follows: TGTGCCAGCAGTCTGGGTAGCGGGATTCACTACGAGCAGTACTTC. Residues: CASSLGSGIHYEQYF.

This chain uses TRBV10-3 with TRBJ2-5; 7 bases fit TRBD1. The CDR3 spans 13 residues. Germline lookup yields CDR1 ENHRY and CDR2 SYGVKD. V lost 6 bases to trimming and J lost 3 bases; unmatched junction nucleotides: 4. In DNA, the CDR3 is TGTGCCATCAGCGGACAGGAGAAAGAGACCCAGTACTTC. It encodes CAISGQEKETQYF.

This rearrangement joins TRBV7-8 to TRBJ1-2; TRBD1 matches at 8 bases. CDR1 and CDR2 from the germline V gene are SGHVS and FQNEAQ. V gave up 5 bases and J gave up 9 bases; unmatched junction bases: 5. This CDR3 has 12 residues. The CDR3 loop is CASSPQGASYTF. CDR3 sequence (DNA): TGTGCCAGCAGCCCCCAGGGGGCCAGCTACACCTTC.

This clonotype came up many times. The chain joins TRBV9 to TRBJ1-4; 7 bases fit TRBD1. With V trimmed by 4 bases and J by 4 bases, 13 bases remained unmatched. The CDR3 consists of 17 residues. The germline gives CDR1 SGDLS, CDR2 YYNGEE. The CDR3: CASSPFIRGQNNEKLFF. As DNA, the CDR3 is TGTGCCAGCAGCCCATTCATCCGGGGACAGAATAATGAAAAACTGTTTTTT.

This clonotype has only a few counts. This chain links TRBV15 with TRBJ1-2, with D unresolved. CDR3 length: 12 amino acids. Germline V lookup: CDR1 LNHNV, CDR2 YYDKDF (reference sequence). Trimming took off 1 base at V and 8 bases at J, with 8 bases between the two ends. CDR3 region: CATSRGGSGYTF. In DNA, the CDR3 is TGTGCCACCAGCAGAGGTGGCAGCGGCTACACCTTC.

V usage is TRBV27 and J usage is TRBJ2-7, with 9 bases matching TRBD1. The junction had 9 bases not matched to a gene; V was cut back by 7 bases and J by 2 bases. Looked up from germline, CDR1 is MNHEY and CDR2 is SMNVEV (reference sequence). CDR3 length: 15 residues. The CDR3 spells CASTYGQGLPYEQYF. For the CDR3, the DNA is TGTGCCAGCACCTACGGACAGGGGCTACCCTACGAGCAGTACTTC.

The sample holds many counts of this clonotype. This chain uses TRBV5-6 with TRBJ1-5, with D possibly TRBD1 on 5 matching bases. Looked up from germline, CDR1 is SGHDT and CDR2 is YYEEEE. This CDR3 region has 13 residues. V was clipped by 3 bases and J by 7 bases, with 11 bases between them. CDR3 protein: CASSYGGRQPQHF. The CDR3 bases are TGTGCCAGCAGCTACGGGGGAAGGCAGCCCCAGCATTTT. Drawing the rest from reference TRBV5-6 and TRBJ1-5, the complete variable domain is DAGVTQSPTHLIKTRGQQVTLRCSPKSGHDTVSWYQQALGQGPQFIFQYYEEEERQRGNFPDRFSGHQFPNYSSELNVNALLLGDSALYLCASSYGGRQPQHFGDGTRLSIL.

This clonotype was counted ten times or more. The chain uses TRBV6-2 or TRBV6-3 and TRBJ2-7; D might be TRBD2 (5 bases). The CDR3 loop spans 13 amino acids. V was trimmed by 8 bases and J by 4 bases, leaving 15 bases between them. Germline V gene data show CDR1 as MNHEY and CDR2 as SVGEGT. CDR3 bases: TGTGCCAGCTCGGACTTGATCGCATACGAGCAGTACTTC. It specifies CASSDLIAYEQYF.

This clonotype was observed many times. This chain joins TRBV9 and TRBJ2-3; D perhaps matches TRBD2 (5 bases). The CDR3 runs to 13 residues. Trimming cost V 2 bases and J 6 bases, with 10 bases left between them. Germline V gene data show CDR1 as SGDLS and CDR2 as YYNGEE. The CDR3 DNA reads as TGTGCCAGCAGCGTGGGAGACGGGGATACGCAGTATTTT. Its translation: CASSVGDGDTQYF.

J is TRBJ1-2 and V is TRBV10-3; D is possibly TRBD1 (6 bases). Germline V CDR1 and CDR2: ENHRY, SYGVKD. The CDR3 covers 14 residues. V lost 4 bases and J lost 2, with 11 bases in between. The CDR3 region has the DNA TGTGCCATCAGTGCCCAACAGGGCAACTATGGCTACACCTTC. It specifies CAISAQQGNYGYTF.

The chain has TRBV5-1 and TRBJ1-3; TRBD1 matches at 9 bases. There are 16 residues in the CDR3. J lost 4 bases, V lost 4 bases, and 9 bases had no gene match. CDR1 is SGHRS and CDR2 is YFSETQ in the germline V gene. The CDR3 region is CASSDRDRESGNTIYF. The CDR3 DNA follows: TGCGCCAGCAGCGACCGGGACAGGGAATCCGGAAACACCATATATTTT.

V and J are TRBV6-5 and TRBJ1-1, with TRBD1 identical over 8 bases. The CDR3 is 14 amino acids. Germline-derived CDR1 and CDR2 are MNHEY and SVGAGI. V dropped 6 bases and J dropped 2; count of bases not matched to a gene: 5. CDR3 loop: CASREDRVNTEAFF. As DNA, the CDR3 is TGTGCCAGCAGGGAGGACAGGGTAAACACTGAAGCTTTCTTT.

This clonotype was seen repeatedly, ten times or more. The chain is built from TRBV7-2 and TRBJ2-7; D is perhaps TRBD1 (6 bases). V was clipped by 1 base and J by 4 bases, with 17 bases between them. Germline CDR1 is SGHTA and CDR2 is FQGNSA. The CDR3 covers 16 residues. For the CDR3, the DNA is TGTGCCAGCAGCTTAGACAATTCGGGGACACCTTACGAGCAGTACTTC. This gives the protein CASSLDNSGTPYEQYF.

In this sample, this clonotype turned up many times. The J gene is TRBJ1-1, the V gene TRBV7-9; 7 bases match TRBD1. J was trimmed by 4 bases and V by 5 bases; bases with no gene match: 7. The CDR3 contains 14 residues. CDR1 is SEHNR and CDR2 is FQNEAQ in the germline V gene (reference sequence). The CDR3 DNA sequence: TGTGCCAGCAGCACGCACAGGGGTGTCACTGAAGCTTTCTTT. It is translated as CASSTHRGVTEAFF.

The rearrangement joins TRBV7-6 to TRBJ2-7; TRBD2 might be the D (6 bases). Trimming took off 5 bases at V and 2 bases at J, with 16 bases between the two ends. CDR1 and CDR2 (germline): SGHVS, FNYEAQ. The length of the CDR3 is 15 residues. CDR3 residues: CASSLHPSETYEQYF. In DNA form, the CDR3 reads TGTGCCAGCAGCCTCCATCCTAGCGAAACCTACGAGCAGTACTTC.

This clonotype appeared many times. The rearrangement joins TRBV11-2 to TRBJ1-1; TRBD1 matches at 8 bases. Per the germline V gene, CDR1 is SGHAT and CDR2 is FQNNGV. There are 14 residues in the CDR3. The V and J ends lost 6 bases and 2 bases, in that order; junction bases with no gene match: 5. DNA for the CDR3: TGTGCCAGCAGGAACAGGGGGGGAAACACTGAAGCTTTCTTT. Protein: CASRNRGGNTEAFF.

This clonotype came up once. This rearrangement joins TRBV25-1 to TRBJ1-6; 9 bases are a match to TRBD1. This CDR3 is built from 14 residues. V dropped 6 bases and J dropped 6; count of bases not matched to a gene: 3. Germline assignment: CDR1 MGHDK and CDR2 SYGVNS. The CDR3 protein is CASRGTGPNSPLHF. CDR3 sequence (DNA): TGTGCCAGCAGGGGGACAGGGCCTAATTCACCCCTCCACTTT.